One T cell receptor (beta chain) is described in this entry. No antigen is known for it. A modified ARM-PCR protocol with three rounds of nested PCR amplified TCRbeta. TCRdb reprocessed the multiplex PCR reads with MiXCR, giving one entry per CDR3 protein. Among under 95,000 distinct CDR3 sequences listed, approximately 57% were seen once. This sample's RNA came from whole unsorted tissue. Between August and November 2014, newly diagnosed, chemotherapy-naive lung cancer patients underwent thoracic surgery in China. This sample is drawn from a study of tumor and adjacent non-tumor tissue in lung cancer. Whole-study findings and limits: Tumor tissue had significantly higher TCR diversity than normal lung.

Germline V lookup: CDR1 ENHRY, CDR2 SYGVKD. The CDR3 covers 11 residues. V dropped 11 bases and J dropped 10 bases, with 15 bases sitting between them. The source is a man aged 65 to 85 with non-small cell lung cancer. The chain has TRBV10-3 and TRBJ2-1, with D unresolved. The sequenced sample consisted of lung tumor tissue. The CDR3 region has the DNA TGTGCCGCCACCGTAGGCAACGAGCAGTTCTTC. Protein product: CAATVGNEQFF.